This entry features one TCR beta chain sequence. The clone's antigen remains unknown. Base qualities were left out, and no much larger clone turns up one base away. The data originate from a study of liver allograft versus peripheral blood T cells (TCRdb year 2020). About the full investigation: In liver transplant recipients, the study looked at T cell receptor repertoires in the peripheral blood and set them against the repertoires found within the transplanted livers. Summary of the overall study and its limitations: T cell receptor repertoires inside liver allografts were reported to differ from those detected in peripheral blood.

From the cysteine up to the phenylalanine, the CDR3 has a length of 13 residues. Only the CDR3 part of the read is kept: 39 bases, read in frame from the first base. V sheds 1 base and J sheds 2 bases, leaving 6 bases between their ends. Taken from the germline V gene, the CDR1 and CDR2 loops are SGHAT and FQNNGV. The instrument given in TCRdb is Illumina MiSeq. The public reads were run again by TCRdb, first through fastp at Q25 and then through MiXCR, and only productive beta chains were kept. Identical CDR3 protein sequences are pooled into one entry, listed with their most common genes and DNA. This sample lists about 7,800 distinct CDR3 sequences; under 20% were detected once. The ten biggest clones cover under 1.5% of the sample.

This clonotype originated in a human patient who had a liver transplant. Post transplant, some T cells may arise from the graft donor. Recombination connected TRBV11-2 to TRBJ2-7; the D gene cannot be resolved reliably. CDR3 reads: CASSLGGPYEQYF. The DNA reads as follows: TGTGCCAGCAGCTTAGGCGGCCCCTACGAGCAGTACTTC.